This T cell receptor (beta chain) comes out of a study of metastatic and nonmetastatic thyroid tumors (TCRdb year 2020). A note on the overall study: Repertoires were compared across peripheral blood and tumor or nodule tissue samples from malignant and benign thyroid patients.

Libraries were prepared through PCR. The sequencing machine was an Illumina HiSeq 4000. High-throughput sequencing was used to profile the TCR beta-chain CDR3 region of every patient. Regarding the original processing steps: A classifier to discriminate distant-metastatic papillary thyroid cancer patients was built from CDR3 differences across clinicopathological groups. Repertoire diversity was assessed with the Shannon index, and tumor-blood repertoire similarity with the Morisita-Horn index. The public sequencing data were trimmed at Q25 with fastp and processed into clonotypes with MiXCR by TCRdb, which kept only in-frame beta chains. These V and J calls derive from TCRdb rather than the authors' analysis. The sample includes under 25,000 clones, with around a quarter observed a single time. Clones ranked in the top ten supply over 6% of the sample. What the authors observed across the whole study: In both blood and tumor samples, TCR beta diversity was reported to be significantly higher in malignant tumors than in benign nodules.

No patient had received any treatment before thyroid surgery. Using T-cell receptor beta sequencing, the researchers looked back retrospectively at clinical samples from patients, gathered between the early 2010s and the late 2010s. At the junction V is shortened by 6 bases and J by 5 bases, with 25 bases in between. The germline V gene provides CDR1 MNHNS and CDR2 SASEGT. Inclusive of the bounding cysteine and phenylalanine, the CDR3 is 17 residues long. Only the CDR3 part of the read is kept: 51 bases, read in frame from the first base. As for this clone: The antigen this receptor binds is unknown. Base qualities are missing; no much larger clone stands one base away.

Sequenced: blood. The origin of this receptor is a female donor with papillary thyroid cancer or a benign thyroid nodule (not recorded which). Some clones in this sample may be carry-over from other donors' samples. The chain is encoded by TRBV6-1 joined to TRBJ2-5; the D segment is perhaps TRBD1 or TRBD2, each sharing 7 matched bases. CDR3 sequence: CASRPRGQGGPWETQYF. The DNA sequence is TGTGCCAGCAGACCTCGGGGTCAGGGGGGGCCTTGGGAGACCCAGTACTTC.